This T cell receptor (beta chain) was recovered during a study of blood T cell repertoires in COVID-19. Trimming removed 5 bases at V and 4 bases at J, with 17 bases between. Germline CDR1 reads SQVTM; CDR2 reads ANQGSEA. The CDR3 extends over 14 amino acids. Assay: immunoSEQ multiplex PCR; the TCRdb copy retains only in-frame clones and omits some. In the table there are some 240,000 clones, about 94% of which are singletons. This TCR came from a man aged 55 to 70 with COVID-19, enrolled during active disease. Specimen: peripheral blood. V gene TRBV29-1 combines with J gene TRBJ1-1; maybe TRBD1 (5 bases). CDR3 sequence: CSVSSTALGTEAFF. In nucleotides, the CDR3 is TGCAGCGTTTCTTCGACAGCCCTGGGCACTGAAGCTTTCTTT.